This paragraph covers one TCR beta chain sequence. CDR3 size: 15 residues. V was pared by 4 bases and J by 2 bases, with 12 bases between. From germline, CDR1 is KGHSH and CDR2 LQKENI. The sample belongs to a study of OX40 agonist ivuxolimab in advanced cancers. Profiling relied on immunoSEQ multiplex PCR, and the TCRdb table lists in-frame clones only, not all of them. The sample includes 70,000 to 90,000 clones, over 70% of them seen just once. Sequencing was performed on CD4+ or CD8+ T cells sorted from blood, taken in a trial of the OX40 agonist ivuxolimab. The chain couples TRBV18 to TRBJ1-3; the D gene is possibly TRBD1 (6 bases). This TCR was sampled from an adult with an advanced solid tumor such as melanoma, head and neck, liver or kidney cancer. The CDR3 DNA reads TGTGCCAGCTCACGCCCTACAGGGCCTGGAAACACCATATATTTT. It encodes CASSRPTGPGNTIYF.